This T cell receptor beta chain was captured by sequencing in a study of response to subunit inactivated influenza vaccine. Points from the study as a whole: A suggestion made by the authors is that each seasonal influenza vaccination recruits few new T cells.

Germline assignment: CDR1 SGHTA and CDR2 FQGTGA. The CDR3 is made up of 17 amino acids. With 6 bases clipped from V and 7 bases from J, the junction kept 16 bases outside the gene matches. A few counts support this clonotype. The target antigen is unknown. TCRdb ran MiXCR on the RT-PCR reads and lists one entry per CDR3 protein. The top ten hold roughly 14% of the sample, which has fewer than 600,000 distinct CDR3 sequences, around 7.7% seen once. Material: PBMCs from blood, obtained less than 25 months after vaccination. The chain joins TRBV7-3 to TRBJ2-1, with 9 positions matching TRBD2. The clonotype comes from a man aged 50 to 69 who received an inactivated influenza vaccine. Here the CDR3 DNA reads TGTGCCAGCAGTATAAGGGGAGCGGGAGGTGGAGTTAATGAGCAGTTCTTC. It encodes CASSIRGAGGGVNEQFF.